The clone carrying this TCR beta chain was counted between two and nine times. This sample was included in a study of metastatic and nonmetastatic thyroid tumors. About the study: From malignant and benign thyroid patients, repertoires in blood and in tumor or nodule tissue were compared.

In the original processing: CDR3 differences across clinicopathological groups were used to build a distant-metastasis classifier for papillary thyroid cancer. TCRdb re-called the PCR reads with MiXCR. The V and J calls and clone size are TCRdb's, not the authors'. The sample gives 6,000 to 8,000 clones, roughly 30% of which show up once; 16% is in the top ten. V lost 6 bases and J 3 bases, leaving 15 bases between the germline ends. This CDR3 is 16 amino acids long. The germline V gene encodes CDR1 MNHEY and CDR2 SMNVEV (reference sequence). Every patient underwent thyroid surgery untreated. The chain joins TRBV27 to TRBJ2-6, with TRBD1 as a possible D gene (6 bases). Sequenced material: adjacent normal tissue. This receptor was identified in a female donor with papillary thyroid cancer or a benign thyroid nodule (not recorded which). Some clones in this sample may be carry-over from other donors' samples. CDR3: CASRGLGQRGANVLTF. CDR3 bases: TGTGCCAGCAGGGGATTAGGACAGCGTGGGGCCAACGTCCTGACTTTC.